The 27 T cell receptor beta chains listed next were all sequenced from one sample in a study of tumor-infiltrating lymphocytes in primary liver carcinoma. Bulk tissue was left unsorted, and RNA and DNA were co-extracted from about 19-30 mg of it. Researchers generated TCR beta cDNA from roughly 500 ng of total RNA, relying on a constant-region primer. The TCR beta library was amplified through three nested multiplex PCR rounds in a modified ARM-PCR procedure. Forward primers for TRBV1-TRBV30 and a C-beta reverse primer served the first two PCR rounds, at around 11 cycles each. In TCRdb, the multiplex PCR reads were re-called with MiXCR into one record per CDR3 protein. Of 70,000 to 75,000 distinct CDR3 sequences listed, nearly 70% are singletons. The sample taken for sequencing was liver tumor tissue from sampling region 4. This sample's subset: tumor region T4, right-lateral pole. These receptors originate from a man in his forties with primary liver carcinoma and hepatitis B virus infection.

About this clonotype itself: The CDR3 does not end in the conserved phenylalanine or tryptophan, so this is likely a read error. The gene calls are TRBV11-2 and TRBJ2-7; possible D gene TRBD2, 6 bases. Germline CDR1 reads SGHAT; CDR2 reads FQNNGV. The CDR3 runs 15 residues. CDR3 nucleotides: TGTGCCAACAGCTTAGACCCGGACTACACCTACGAGCAGTACCTC. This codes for CANSLDPDYTYEQYL.

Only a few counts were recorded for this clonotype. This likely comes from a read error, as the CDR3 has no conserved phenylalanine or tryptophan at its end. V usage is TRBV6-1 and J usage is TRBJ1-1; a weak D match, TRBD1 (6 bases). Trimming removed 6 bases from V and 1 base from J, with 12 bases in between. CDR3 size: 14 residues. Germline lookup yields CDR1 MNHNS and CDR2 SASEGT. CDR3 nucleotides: TGTGCCAGCAGGCCCAGGGGCCCGAACACTGAAGCTTTCACT. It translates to CASRPRGPNTEAFT.

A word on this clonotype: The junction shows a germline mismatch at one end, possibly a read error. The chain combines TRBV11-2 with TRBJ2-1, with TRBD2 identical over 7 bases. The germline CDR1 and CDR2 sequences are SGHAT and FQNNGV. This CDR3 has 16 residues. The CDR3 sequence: CTSSYSSASGRGGGFF. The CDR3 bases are TGTACCAGCAGCTACTCTTCGGCTAGTGGGAGGGGAGGCGGGTTCTTC.

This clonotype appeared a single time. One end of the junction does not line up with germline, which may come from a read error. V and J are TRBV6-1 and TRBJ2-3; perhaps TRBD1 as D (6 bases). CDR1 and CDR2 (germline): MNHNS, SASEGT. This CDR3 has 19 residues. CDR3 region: CASNERRSSGHKSTDTQYF. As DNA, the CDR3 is TGTGCCAGCAATGAAAGGCGGTCTTCGGGACATAAGTCCACAGATACGCAGTATTTT.

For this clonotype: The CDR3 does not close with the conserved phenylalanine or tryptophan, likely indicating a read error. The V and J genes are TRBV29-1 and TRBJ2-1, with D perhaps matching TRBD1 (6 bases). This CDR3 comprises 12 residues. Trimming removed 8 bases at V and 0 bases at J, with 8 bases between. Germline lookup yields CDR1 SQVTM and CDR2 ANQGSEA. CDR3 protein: CSTQGSYNEQFL. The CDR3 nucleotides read TGCAGCACACAGGGCTCCTACAATGAGCAGTTCCTT.

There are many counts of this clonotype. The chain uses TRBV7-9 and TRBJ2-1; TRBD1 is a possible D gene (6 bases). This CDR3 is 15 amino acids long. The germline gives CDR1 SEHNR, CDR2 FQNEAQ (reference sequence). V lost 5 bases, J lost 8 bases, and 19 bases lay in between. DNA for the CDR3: TGTGCCAGCAGCCAACAGGGTAGGGGTGTCGATGAGCAGTTCTTC. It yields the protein CASSQQGRGVDEQFF.

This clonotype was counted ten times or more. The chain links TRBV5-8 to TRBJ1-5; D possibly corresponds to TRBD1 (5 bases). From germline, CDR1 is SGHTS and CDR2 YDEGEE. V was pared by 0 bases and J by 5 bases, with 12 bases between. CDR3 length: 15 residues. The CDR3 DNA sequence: TGTGCCAGCAGCTTGGAAGGGACGGGTCATCAGCCCCAGCATTTT. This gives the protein CASSLEGTGHQPQHF.

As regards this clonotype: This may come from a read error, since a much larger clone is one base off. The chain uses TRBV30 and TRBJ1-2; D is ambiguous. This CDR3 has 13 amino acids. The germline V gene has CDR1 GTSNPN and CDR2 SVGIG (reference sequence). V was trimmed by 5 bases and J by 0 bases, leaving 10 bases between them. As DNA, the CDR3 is TGTGCCTGGTCACAAGGAGCTAACTATGGCTACACCTTC. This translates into CAWSQGANYGYTF.

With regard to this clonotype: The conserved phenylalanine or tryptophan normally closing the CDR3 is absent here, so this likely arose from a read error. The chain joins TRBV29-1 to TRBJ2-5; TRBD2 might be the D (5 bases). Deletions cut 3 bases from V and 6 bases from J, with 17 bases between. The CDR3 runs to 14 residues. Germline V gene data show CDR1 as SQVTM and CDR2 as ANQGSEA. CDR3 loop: CSVEAHLGIQTQYL. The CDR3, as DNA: TGCAGCGTTGAGGCCCACCTCGGGATCCAGACCCAGTACTTA.

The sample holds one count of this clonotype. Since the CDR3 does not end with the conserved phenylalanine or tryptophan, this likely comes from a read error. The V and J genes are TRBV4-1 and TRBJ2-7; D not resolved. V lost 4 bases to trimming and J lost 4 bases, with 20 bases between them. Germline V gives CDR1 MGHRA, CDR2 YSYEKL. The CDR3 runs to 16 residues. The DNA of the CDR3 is TGCGCCAGCAGCCCTGACCGGTCGAGCAGACCTTACGAGCAGTACTTG. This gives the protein CASSPDRSSRPYEQYL.

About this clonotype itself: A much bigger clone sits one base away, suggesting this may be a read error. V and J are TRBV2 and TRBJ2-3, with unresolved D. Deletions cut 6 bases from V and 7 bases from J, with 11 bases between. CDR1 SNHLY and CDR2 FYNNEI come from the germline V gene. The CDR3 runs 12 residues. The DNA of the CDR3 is TGTGCCAGCAGCACCGGGCCCAATACGCAGTATTTT. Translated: CASSTGPNTQYF.

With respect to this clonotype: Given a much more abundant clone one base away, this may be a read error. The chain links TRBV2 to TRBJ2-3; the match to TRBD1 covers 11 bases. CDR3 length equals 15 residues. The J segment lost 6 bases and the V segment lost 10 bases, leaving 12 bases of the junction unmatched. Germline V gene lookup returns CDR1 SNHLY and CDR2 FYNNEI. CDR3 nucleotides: TGTGCCAACAGGAGGGACAGGGGGGCCAAGGATACGCAGTATTTT. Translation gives CANRRDRGAKDTQYF.

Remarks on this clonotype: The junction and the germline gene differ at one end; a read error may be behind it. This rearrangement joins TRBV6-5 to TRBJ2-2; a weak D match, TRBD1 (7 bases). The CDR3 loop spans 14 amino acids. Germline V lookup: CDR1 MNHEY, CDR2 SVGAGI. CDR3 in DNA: TGTGCCACCAGTTCGCAGGGGGGCACCGTGGAGCTGTTTTTT. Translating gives CATSSQGGTVELFF.

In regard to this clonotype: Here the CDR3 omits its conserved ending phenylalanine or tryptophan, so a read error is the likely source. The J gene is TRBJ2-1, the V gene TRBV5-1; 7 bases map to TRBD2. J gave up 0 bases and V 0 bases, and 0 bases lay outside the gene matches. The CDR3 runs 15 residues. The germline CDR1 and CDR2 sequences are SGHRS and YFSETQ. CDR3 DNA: TGCGCCAGCAGCTTGGGGACTAGCTCCTACAATGAGCAGTTCTTA. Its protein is CASSLGTSSYNEQFL.

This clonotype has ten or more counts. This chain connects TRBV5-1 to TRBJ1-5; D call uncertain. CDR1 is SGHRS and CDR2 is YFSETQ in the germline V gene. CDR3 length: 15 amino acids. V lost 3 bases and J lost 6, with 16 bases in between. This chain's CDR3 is CASSSLQMRSQPQHF. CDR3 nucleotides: TGCGCCAGCAGCTCCCTTCAGATGCGCAGTCAGCCCCAGCATTTT.

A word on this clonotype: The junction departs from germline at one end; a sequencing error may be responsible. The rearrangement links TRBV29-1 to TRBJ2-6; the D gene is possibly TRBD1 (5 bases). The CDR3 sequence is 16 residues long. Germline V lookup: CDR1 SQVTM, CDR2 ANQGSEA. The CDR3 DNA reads TGCAGCGTCTACGGCAGGTCCTCCTCTGGGGCCAACATCCTGACTTTC. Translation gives CSVYGRSSSGANILTF.

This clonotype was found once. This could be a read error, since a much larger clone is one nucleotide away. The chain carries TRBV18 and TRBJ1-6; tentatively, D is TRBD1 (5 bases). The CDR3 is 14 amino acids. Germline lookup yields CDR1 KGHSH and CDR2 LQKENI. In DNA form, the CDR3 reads TGTGCCAGCTCACCACCGGGACGGCGAAACACCCTCCGCTTT. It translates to CASSPPGRRNTLRF.

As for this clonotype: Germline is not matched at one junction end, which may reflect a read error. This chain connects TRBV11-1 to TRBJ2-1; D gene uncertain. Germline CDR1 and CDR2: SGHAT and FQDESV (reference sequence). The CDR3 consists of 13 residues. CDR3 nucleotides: TGTGCCAGTACCTTAGGCCGGGCAAATGAACAGTTCTTC. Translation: CASTLGRANEQFF. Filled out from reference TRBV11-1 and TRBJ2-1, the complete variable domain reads EAEVAQSPRYKITEKSQAVAFWCDPISGHATLYWYRQILGQGPELLVQFQDESVVDDSQLPKDRFSAERLKGVDSTLKIQPAELGDSAMYLCASTLGRANEQFFGPGTRLTVL.

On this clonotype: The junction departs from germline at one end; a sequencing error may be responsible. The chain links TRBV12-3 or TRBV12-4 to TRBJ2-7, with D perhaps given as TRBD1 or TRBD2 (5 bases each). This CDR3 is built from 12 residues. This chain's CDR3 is CASRTGAYKQYF. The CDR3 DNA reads TGTGCCAGCAGAACCGGGGCCTACAAGCAGTACTTC.

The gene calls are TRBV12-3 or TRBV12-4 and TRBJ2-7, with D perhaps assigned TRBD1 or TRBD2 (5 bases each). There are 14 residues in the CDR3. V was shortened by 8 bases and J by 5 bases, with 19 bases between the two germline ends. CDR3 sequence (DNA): TGTGCCAGCGGTATCGGGACGACGGGCCACGAGCAGTACTTC. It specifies CASGIGTTGHEQYF.

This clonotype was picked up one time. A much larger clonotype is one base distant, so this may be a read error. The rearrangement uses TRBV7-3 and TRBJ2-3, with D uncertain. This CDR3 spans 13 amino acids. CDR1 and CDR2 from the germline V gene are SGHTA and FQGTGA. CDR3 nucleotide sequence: TGTGGCAGCAGCTCCTCGAGGACAGATACGCAGTATTTT. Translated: CGSSSSRTDTQYF.

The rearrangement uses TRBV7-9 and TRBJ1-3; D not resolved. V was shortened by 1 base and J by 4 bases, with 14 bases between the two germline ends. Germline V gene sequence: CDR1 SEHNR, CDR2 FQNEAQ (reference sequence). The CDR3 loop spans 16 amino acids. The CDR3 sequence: CASSLGRTAGGNTIYF. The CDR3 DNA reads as TGTGCCAGCAGCTTAGGTCGGACTGCGGGCGGAAACACCATATATTTT.

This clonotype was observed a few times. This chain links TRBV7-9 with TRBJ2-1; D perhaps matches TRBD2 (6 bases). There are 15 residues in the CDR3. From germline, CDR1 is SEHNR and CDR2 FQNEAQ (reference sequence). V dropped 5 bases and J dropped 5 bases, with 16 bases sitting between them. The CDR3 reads CASSPRLVGDNEQFF. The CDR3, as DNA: TGTGCCAGCAGCCCTCGACTAGTGGGGGACAATGAGCAGTTCTTC.

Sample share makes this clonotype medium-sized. The CDR3 DNA reads TGTGCCAGCAGCCTGGGGTCAGGGGATGAAAAACTGTTTTTT. Translating gives CASSLGSGDEKLFF. The chain is built from TRBV11-2 and TRBJ1-4; D possibly corresponds to TRBD1 (6 bases). With 5 bases removed from V and 6 bases from J, the gap between germline ends came to 13 bases. This CDR3 has 14 amino acids. CDR1 is SGHAT, CDR2 FQNNGV, per germline.

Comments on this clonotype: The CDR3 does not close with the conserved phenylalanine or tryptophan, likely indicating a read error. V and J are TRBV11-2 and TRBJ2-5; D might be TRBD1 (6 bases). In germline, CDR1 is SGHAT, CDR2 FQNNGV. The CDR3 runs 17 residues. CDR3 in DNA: TGTGCCAGCGGCTTAGTCAGTGGGGGCGGTCGGCAAGAGACCCAGTACCTC. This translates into CASGLVSGGGRQETQYL.

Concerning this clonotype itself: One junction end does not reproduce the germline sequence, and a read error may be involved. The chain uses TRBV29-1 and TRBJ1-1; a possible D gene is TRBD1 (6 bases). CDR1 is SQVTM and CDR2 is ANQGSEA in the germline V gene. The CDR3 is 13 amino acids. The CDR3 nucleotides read TGCAGCGCAAAGAGGGGGATTAACACTGAAGCTTTCTTC. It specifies CSAKRGINTEAFF.

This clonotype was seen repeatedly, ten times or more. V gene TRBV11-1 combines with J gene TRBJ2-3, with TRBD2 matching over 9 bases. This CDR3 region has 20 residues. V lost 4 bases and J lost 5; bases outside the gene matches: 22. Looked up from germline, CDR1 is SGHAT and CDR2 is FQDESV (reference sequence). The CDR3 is CASSSGYRVIAGVSGDTQYF. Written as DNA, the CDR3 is TGTGCCAGCAGCTCAGGCTACAGGGTCATAGCGGGAGTTTCTGGAGATACGCAGTATTTT.